A single T cell receptor beta chain is shown here with its context. V lost 0 bases and J 5 bases, leaving 7 bases between the germline ends. This CDR3 spans 13 amino acids. Per the germline V gene, CDR1 is SEHNR and CDR2 is FQNEAQ (reference sequence). Stated time point: persistent/refractory GD, antithyroid drugs over 5 years with positive TRAb. From PBMCs, RNA was extracted and then used to make the TCR library. This entry belongs to a study of regulatory T cells in long-lasting Graves disease. CDR3-region Arm-PCR and iRepertoire HTBI primers produced the TCR beta libraries. TCRdb recomputed calls from the multiplex PCR reads with MiXCR, one row per CDR3 protein. The sample consists of hundreds of thousands of distinct CDR3 sequences, 20% of them appearing once.

Material: peripheral blood mononuclear cells (PBMCs), obtained when the disease was refractory, from a patient treated with antithyroid drugs. The sequence derives from a female donor with Graves disease. The chain recombines TRBV7-9 with TRBJ2-5; D gene uncertain. The CDR3 sequence is CASSLALVETQYF. The CDR3 DNA reads as TGTGCCAGCAGCTTAGCGCTTGTTGAGACCCAGTACTTC.